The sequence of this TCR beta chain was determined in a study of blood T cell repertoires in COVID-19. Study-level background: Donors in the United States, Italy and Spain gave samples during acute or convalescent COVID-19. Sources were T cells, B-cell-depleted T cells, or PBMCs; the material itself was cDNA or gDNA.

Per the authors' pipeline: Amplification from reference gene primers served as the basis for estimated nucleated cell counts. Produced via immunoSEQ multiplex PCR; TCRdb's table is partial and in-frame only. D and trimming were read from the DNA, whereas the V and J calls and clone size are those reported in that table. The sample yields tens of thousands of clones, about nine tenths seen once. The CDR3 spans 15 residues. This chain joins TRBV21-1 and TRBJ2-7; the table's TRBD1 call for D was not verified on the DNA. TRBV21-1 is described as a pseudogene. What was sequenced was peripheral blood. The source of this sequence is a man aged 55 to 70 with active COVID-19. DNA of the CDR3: TGTGCCAGCAGCGCTGACAGGGGGAGCTCCTACGAGCAGTACTTC. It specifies CASSADRGSSYEQYF.